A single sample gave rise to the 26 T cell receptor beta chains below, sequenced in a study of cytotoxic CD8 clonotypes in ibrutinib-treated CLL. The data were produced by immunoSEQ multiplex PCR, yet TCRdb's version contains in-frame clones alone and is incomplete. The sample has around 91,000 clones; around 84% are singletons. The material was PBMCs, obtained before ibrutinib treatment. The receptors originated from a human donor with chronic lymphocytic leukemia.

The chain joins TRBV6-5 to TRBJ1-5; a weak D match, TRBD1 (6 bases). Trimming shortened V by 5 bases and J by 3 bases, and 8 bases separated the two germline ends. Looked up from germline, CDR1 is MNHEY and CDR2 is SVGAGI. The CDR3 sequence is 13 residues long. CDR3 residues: CASSTGLNQPQHF. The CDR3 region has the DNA TGTGCCAGCAGTACAGGGCTCAATCAGCCCCAGCATTTT.

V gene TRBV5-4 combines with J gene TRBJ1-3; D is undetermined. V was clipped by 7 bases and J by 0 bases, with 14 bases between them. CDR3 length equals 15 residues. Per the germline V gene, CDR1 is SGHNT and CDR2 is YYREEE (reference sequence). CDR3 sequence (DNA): TGTGCCAGCGCCTTAGACGGCTCCTCTGGAAACACCATATATTTT. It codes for CASALDGSSGNTIYF.

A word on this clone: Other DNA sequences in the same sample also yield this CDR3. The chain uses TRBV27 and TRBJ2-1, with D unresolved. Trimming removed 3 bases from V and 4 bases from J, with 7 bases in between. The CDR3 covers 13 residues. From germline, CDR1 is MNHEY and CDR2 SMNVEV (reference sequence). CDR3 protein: CASSFGGYNEQFF. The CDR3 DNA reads TGTGCCAGCAGTTTCGGCGGTTACAATGAGCAGTTCTTC.

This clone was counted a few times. CDR3 coding DNA: TGTGCCAGCAGCTTAGGGCAGCGGGTACCCTACGAGCAGTACTTC. It translates to CASSLGQRVPYEQYF. The chain is built from TRBV7-2 and TRBJ2-7, with D possibly being TRBD2 (6 bases). Between the trimmed V and J ends, which lost 1 base and 2 bases, there was a span of 12 bases. In germline, CDR1 is SGHTA, CDR2 FQGNSA. The CDR3 length is 15 residues.

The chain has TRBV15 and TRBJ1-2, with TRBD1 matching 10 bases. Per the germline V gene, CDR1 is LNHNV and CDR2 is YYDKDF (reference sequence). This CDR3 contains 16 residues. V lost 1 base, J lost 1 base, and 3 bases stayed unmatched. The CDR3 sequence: CATSRGGTGVNYGYTF. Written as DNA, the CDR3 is TGTGCCACCAGCAGAGGTGGGACAGGGGTTAACTATGGCTACACCTTC.

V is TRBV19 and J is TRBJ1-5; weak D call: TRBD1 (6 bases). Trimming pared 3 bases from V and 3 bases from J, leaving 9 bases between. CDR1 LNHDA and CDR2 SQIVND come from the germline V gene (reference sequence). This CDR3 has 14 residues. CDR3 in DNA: TGTGCCAGTAGTATTCCAGGGGTCAATCAGCCCCAGCATTTT. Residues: CASSIPGVNQPQHF.

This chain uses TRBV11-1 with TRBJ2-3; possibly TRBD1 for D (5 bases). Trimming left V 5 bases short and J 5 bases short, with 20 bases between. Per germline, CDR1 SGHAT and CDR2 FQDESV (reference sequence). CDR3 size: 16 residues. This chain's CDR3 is CASSVGSGQGEDTQYF. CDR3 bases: TGTGCCAGCAGCGTTGGGTCCGGACAAGGGGAAGATACGCAGTATTTT.

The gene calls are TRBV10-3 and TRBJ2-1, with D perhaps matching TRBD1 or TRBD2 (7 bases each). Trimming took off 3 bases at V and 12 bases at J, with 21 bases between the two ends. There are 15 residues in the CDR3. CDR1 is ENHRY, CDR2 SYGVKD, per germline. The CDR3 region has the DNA TGTGCCATCAGTGACCAGACAGGGCGCGGCGGGGGGCAGTTCTTC. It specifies CAISDQTGRGGGQFF.

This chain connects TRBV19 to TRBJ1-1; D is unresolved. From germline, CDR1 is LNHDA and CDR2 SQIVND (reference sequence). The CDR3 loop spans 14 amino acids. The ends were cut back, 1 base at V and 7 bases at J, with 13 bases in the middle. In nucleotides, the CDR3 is TGTGCCAGTAGTATAGGAGGAAATTTGATTGAAGCTTTCTTT. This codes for CASSIGGNLIEAFF.

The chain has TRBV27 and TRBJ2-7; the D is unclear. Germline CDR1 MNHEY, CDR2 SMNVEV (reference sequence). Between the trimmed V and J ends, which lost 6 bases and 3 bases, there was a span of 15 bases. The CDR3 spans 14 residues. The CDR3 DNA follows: TGTGCCAGCAGGCCCCTCGTGGACCACTACGAGCAGTACTTC. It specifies CASRPLVDHYEQYF.

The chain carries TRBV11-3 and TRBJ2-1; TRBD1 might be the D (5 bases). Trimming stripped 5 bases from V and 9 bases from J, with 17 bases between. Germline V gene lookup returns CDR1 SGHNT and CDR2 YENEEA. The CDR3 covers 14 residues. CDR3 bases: TGTGCCAGCAGCCCAAGGACACGAAGTAGTGAGCAGTTCTTC. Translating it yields CASSPRTRSSEQFF.

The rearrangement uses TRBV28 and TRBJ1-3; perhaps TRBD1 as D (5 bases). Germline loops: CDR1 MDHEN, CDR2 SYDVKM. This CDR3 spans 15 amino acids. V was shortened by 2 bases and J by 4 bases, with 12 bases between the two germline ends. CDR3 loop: CASSLERDGGNTIYF. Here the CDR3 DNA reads TGTGCCAGCAGTTTAGAAAGGGACGGAGGAAACACCATATATTTT. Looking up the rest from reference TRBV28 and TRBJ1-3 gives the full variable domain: DVKVTQSSRYLVKRTGEKVFLECVQDMDHENMFWYRQDPGLGLRLIYFSYDVKMKEKGDIPEGYSVSREKKERFSLILESASTNQTSMYLCASSLERDGGNTIYFGEGSWLTVV.

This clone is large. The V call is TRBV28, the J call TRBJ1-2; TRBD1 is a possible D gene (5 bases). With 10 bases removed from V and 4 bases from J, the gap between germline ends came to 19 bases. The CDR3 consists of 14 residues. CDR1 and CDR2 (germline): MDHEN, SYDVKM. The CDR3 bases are TGTGCCATCAAACCGGCAGGGATGAGCTATGGCTACACCTTC. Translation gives CAIKPAGMSYGYTF.

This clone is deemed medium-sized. CDR3 sequence reads: CASSLDHSYNEAFF. CDR3 DNA sequence: TGTGCCAGCAGCTTGGACCACAGTTATAATGAAGCTTTCTTT. The chain is built from TRBV5-8 and TRBJ1-1; D is unresolved. Germline V gives CDR1 SGHTS, CDR2 YDEGEE. This CDR3 is built from 14 residues. V was pared by 0 bases and J by 7 bases, with 13 bases between.

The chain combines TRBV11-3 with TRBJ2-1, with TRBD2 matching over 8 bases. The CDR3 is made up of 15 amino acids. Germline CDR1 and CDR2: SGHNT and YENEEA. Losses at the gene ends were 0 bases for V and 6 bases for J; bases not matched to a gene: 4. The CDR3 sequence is CASSLESGGSNEQFF. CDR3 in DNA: TGTGCCAGCAGCTTAGAATCGGGAGGGAGCAATGAGCAGTTCTTC.

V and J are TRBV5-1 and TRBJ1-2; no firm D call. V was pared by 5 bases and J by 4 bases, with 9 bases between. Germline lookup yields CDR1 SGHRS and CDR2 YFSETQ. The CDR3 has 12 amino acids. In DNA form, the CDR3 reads TGCGCCAGCAGTTGGGGTTCCTATGGCTACACCTTC. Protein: CASSWGSYGYTF.

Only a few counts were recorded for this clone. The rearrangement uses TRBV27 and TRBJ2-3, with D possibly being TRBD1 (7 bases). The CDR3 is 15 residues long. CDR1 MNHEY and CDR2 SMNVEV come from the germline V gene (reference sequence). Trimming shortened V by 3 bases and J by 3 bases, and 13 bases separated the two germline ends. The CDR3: CASSLGAGGTDTQYF. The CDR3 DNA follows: TGTGCCAGCAGTTTGGGGGCAGGGGGGACAGATACGCAGTATTTT.

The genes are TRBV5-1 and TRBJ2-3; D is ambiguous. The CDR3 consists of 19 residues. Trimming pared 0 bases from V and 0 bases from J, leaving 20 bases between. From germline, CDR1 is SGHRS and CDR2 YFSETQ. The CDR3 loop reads CASSLASVTADASTDTQYF. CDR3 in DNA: TGCGCCAGCAGCTTGGCGTCGGTGACGGCGGATGCTAGCACAGATACGCAGTATTTT.

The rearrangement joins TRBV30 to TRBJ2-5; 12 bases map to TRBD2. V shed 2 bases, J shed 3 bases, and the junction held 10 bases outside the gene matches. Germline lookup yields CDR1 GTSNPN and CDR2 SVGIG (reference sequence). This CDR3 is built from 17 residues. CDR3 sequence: CAWSRTSGIRGKETQYF. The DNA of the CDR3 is TGTGCCTGGAGTAGGACTAGCGGGATTCGAGGGAAAGAGACCCAGTACTTC.

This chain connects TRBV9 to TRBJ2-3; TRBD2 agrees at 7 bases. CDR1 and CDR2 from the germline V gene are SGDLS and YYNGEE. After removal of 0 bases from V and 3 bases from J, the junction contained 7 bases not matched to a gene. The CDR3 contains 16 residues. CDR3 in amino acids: CASSVGSGVGTDTQYF. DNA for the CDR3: TGTGCCAGCAGCGTAGGGAGCGGGGTTGGGACAGATACGCAGTATTTT.

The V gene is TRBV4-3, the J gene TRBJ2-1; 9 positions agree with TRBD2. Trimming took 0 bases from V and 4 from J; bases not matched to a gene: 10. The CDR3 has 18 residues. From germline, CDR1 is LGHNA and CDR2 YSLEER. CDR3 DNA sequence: TGCGCCAGCAGCCAAGAACATGGCGGGAGGGCCCTTTACAATGAGCAGTTCTTC. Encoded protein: CASSQEHGGRALYNEQFF.

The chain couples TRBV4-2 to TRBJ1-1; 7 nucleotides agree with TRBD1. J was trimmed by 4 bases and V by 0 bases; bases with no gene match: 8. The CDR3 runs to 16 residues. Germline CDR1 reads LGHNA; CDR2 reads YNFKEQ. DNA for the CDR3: TGTGCCAGCAGCCAAGATAGCCCCCAGGGGGGCACTGAAGCTTTCTTT. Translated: CASSQDSPQGGTEAFF.

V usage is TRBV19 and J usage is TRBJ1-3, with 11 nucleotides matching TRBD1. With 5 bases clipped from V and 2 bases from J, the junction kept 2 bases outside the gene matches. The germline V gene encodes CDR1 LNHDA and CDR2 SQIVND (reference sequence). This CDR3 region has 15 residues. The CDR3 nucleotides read TGTGCCAGTAGTCGGGACAGGGGGACTGGAAACACCATATATTTT. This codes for CASSRDRGTGNTIYF.

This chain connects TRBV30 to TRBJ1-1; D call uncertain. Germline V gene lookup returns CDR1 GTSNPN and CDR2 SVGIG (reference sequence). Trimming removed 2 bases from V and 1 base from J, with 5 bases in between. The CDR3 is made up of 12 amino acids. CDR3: CAWSSPNTEAFF. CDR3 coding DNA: TGTGCCTGGAGTTCACCGAACACTGAAGCTTTCTTT.

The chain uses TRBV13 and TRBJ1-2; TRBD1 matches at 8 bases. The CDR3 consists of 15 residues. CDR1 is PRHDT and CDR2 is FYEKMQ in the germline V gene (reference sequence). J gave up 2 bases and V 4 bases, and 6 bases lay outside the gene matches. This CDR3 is CASSSDRGLNYGYTF. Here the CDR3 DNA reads TGTGCCAGCAGCTCCGACAGGGGATTAAACTATGGCTACACCTTC.

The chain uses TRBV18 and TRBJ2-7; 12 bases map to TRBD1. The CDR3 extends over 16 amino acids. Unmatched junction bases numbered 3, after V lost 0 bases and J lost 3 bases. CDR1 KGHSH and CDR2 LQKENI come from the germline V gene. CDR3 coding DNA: TGTGCCAGCTCACCACCCGGGACAGGGGGCTACTACGAGCAGTACTTC. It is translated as CASSPPGTGGYYEQYF.